Listed here are 25 T cell receptor beta chains from one sample, sequenced in a study of cytomegalovirus exposure and HLA in healthy donors. Primers: 60 Vbeta forward and 13 Jbeta reverse. Generated by immunoSEQ multiplex PCR, the TCRdb table keeps only in-frame clones and is missing some. The sample holds around 150,000 clones, around 76% seen once. Input material: PBMCs. The source is a female donor in good health and CMV-seronegative.

The chain uses TRBV5-1 and TRBJ2-7; tentative D call: TRBD2 (5 bases). Germline CDR1 SGHRS, CDR2 YFSETQ. CDR3 length: 14 residues. Deletions cut 2 bases from V and 4 bases from J, with 13 bases between. The CDR3 nucleotides are TGCGCCAGCAGCTTCGGGATAGAAGGGTACGAGCAGTACTTC. Amino acid sequence: CASSFGIEGYEQYF.

CDR3 sequence: CASSITGSTEAFF. CDR3 nucleotides: TGTGCCAGTAGTATAACAGGTTCTACTGAAGCTTTCTTT. The J gene is TRBJ1-1, the V gene TRBV19; possibly TRBD1 for D (5 bases). The germline V gene encodes CDR1 LNHDA and CDR2 SQIVND (reference sequence). V was clipped by 2 bases and J by 5 bases, with 9 bases between them. This CDR3 has 13 amino acids.

There are a few counts of this clone. This chain links TRBV5-1 with TRBJ1-2; D perhaps matches TRBD1 (5 bases). Germline V gives CDR1 SGHRS, CDR2 YFSETQ. The CDR3 sequence is 13 residues long. V was trimmed by 4 bases and J by 8 bases, leaving 15 bases between them. The CDR3 spells CASSTGGAVGYTF. The CDR3 coding sequence is TGCGCCAGCAGCACCGGAGGGGCGGTGGGCTACACCTTC.

The sample holds one count of this clone. One junction end does not reproduce the germline sequence, and a read error may be involved. The sample contains more than one DNA sequence encoding this CDR3. The CDR3 nucleotides are TGTGCCAGCAGGGTCGGACAGGGCGCCTATGAGCAGTACTTC. Encoded protein: CASRVGQGAYEQYF. The J gene is TRBJ2-7, the V gene TRBV6-1, with 8 bases that match TRBD1. The CDR3 totals 14 residues. CDR1 is MNHNS and CDR2 is SASEGT in the germline V gene.

The rearrangement joins TRBV10-3 to TRBJ2-7; 7 nucleotides match TRBD2. The V and J ends lost 6 bases and 3 bases, in that order; junction bases with no gene match: 2. Germline V gives CDR1 ENHRY, CDR2 SYGVKD. This CDR3 has 12 amino acids. The chain's CDR3 is CAIRAGDYEQYF. DNA for the CDR3: TGTGCCATCAGGGCGGGGGACTACGAGCAGTACTTC.

The V gene is TRBV9, the J gene TRBJ1-3, with TRBD1 as a possible D gene (5 bases). Germline lookup yields CDR1 SGDLS and CDR2 YYNGEE. The CDR3 totals 19 residues. The ends were cut back, 0 bases at V and 0 bases at J, with 19 bases in the middle. Here the CDR3 DNA reads TGTGCCAGCAGCGTAGACCCAGGGAATATGATAAGCTCTGGAAACACCATATATTTT. Translation: CASSVDPGNMISSGNTIYF.

The CDR3 region is CASSLALTSGGETDTQYF. Here the CDR3 DNA reads TGTGCCAGCAGCTTAGCGCTAACTAGCGGGGGAGAGACAGATACGCAGTATTTT. J is TRBJ2-3 and V is TRBV7-2; 11 bases align to TRBD2. There are 18 residues in the CDR3. The J segment lost 3 bases and the V segment lost 0 bases, leaving 8 bases of the junction unmatched. Germline CDR1 is SGHTA and CDR2 is FQGNSA.

This clone was observed a few times. This rearrangement joins TRBV6-5 to TRBJ2-7; D not certain. The CDR3 sequence is 13 residues long. Germline CDR1 reads MNHEY; CDR2 reads SVGAGI. Trimming pared 6 bases from V and 0 bases from J, leaving 9 bases between. DNA for the CDR3: TGTGCCAGCAGCTCCTCCGGCTCCTACGAGCAGTACTTC. Residues: CASSSSGSYEQYF.

V gene TRBV2 combines with J gene TRBJ1-3; D is unclear. Trimming cost V 4 bases and J 4 bases, with 5 bases left between them. The germline gives CDR1 SNHLY, CDR2 FYNNEI. The CDR3 runs 12 residues. DNA for the CDR3: TGTGCCAGCAGTGGGGCCGGAAACACCATATATTTT. Protein sequence: CASSGAGNTIYF.

There are a few counts of this clone. This chain connects TRBV7-2 to TRBJ1-5; 12 positions agree with TRBD1. This CDR3 spans 17 amino acids. V dropped 3 bases and J dropped 5; count of bases not matched to a gene: 8. Germline V gene lookup returns CDR1 SGHTA and CDR2 FQGNSA. The CDR3 loop is CASSFPSGTGGHQPQHF. The CDR3 DNA reads TGTGCCAGCAGCTTTCCTTCCGGGACAGGGGGCCATCAGCCCCAGCATTTT.

V and J are TRBV5-1 and TRBJ1-1; D is uncertain. CDR3 length: 14 amino acids. Germline V gene data show CDR1 as SGHRS and CDR2 as YFSETQ. Trimming took 1 base from V and 5 from J, leaving 12 bases between them. CDR3 sequence (DNA): TGCGCCAGCAGCTTGTTCGGGTCTGGGACTGAAGCTTTCTTT. It specifies CASSLFGSGTEAFF.

Only one count was recorded for this clone. The rearrangement uses TRBV4-2 and TRBJ2-4; the D is unclear. The CDR3 totals 11 residues. Germline V gives CDR1 LGHNA, CDR2 YNFKEQ. V was cut by 5 bases and J by 4 bases, with 3 bases left in between. CDR3 DNA sequence: TGTGCCAGCAGCACTAAAAACATTCAGTACTTC. Residues: CASSTKNIQYF.

The CDR3 region has the DNA TGTGCCAGGAGCCTCCGCTATGGCTACACCTTC. Protein: CARSLRYGYTF. The chain links TRBV19 to TRBJ1-2; the D is unclear. The CDR3 length is 11 residues. Trimming stripped 9 bases from V and 4 bases from J, with 9 bases between. CDR1 is LNHDA, CDR2 SQIVND, per germline (reference sequence).

The chain carries TRBV29-1 and TRBJ2-5, with 10 bases lining up with TRBD2. CDR3 length: 15 residues. Germline V lookup: CDR1 SQVTM, CDR2 ANQGSEA. Trimming at V came to 6 bases and at J to 4 bases, leaving 11 bases not matched to a gene. The chain's CDR3 is CSVRGGLAARETQYF. Written as DNA, the CDR3 is TGCAGCGTCCGGGGTGGACTAGCGGCCCGAGAGACCCAGTACTTC.

The chain employs TRBV5-5 and TRBJ2-7, with D possibly matching TRBD2 (5 bases). Germline values: CDR1 SGHKS, CDR2 YYEKEE (reference sequence). Trimming left V 4 bases short and J 0 bases short, with 14 bases between. CDR3 length: 15 amino acids. The CDR3: CASSAGLRSSYEQYF. The CDR3, as DNA: TGTGCCAGCAGCGCAGGACTCCGTAGCTCCTACGAGCAGTACTTC.

Notes on this clone: The sample has other DNA sequences that encode this CDR3 too. The J gene is TRBJ1-1, the V gene TRBV6-6; 10 bases align to TRBD1. The germline gives CDR1 MNHNY, CDR2 SVGAGI (reference sequence). V trimming: 6 bases; J trimming: 5 bases; junction bases outside the gene matches: 6. The length of the CDR3 is 14 residues. Written as DNA, the CDR3 is TGTGCCAGCAGACCCGGGACAGGGGCTACTGAAGCTTTCTTT. It codes for CASRPGTGATEAFF.

The V gene is TRBV9, the J gene TRBJ2-5, with 12 bases matching TRBD2. The trim removed 0 bases at V and 4 bases at J, leaving 7 bases unmatched. This CDR3 spans 17 amino acids. Germline V gene lookup returns CDR1 SGDLS and CDR2 YYNGEE. As DNA, the CDR3 is TGTGCCAGCAGCGTAGGGGTACTAGCGGGGGGCGGAGAGACCCAGTACTTC. This gives the protein CASSVGVLAGGGETQYF. Based on the CDR3 plus reference TRBV9 and TRBJ2-5, the full variable domain is DSGVTQTPKHLITATGQRVTLRCSPRSGDLSVYWYQQSLDQGLQFLIQYYNGEERAKGNILERFSAQQFPDLHSELNLSSLELGDSALYFCASSVGVLAGGGETQYFGPGTRLLVL.

The V and J genes are TRBV28 and TRBJ1-2; possible D gene TRBD1, 5 bases. Germline V gene sequence: CDR1 MDHEN, CDR2 SYDVKM. The CDR3 has 14 amino acids. V lost 3 bases and J lost 4, with 12 bases in between. The CDR3 reads CASSFATVLYGYTF. DNA of the CDR3: TGTGCCAGCAGTTTTGCGACAGTCCTCTATGGCTACACCTTC.

There are a few counts of this clone. The gene calls are TRBV5-1 and TRBJ1-2; no definite D call. This CDR3 is 14 amino acids long. Germline CDR1 reads SGHRS; CDR2 reads YFSETQ. V gave up 0 bases and J gave up 4 bases, with 10 bases separating them. The CDR3 sequence is CASSLEARGYGYTF. The CDR3 DNA reads as TGCGCCAGCAGCTTGGAAGCCAGAGGCTATGGCTACACCTTC.

Only a few counts were recorded for this clone. The chain couples TRBV5-5 to TRBJ1-6; possibly TRBD1 for D (6 bases). CDR3 size: 15 residues. Between the trimmed V and J ends, which lost 4 bases and 5 bases, there was a span of 13 bases. Germline CDR1 SGHKS, CDR2 YYEKEE (reference sequence). The CDR3 coding sequence is TGTGCCAGCAGCCAGGGACAAGCCGATAATTCACCCCTCCACTTT. Translating it yields CASSQGQADNSPLHF.

The rearrangement uses TRBV11-1 and TRBJ2-7, with 7 bases that match TRBD1. Looked up from germline, CDR1 is SGHAT and CDR2 is FQDESV (reference sequence). The CDR3 contains 14 residues. The junction had 9 bases not matched to a gene; V was cut back by 3 bases and J by 7 bases. The DNA for the CDR3 is TGTGCCAGCAGCTTCGACAGGGACCAGGGAGAGCAGTACTTC. It codes for CASSFDRDQGEQYF. The whole variable domain, remainder taken from reference TRBV11-1 and TRBJ2-7, is EAEVAQSPRYKITEKSQAVAFWCDPISGHATLYWYRQILGQGPELLVQFQDESVVDDSQLPKDRFSAERLKGVDSTLKIQPAELGDSAMYLCASSFDRDQGEQYFGPGTRLTVT.

The V call is TRBV4-1, the J call TRBJ2-2, with 10 bases fitting TRBD1. CDR1 MGHRA and CDR2 YSYEKL come from the germline V gene. Trimming removed 4 bases from V and 7 bases from J; junction bases left unmatched: 9. CDR3 length: 16 residues. CDR3 bases: TGCGCCAGCAGCCCCGGGGACAGGGGATTAGTCGGGGAGCTGTTTTTT. Translating it yields CASSPGDRGLVGELFF.

The chain combines TRBV7-9 with TRBJ2-5, with 9 bases fitting TRBD2. With V trimmed by 5 bases and J by 2 bases, 6 bases remained unmatched. CDR3 size: 15 residues. Germline values: CDR1 SEHNR, CDR2 FQNEAQ (reference sequence). CDR3 in DNA: TGTGCCAGCAGCCTTACCACTAGCGGGCAAGAGACCCAGTACTTC. As protein: CASSLTTSGQETQYF.

The chain has TRBV2 and TRBJ2-2; D not certain. From germline, CDR1 is SNHLY and CDR2 FYNNEI. CDR3 size: 11 residues. V shed 6 bases and J shed 8 bases, with 7 bases lying between them. The CDR3 DNA reads as TGTGCCAGCAGCGCACTAGGGGAGCTGTTTTTT. This sequence encodes CASSALGELFF.

V gene TRBV30 combines with J gene TRBJ2-5; 8 bases fit TRBD2. CDR1 is GTSNPN and CDR2 is SVGIG in the germline V gene (reference sequence). This CDR3 comprises 14 residues. V was clipped by 3 bases and J by 3 bases; unmatched bases: 6. The CDR3 here is CAWSSGTREETQYF. In nucleotides, the CDR3 is TGTGCCTGGAGCTCCGGGACTAGAGAAGAGACCCAGTACTTC.